This TCR beta chain was observed in a study of blood T cell repertoires in COVID-19. Study summary: Samples taken during acute and convalescent COVID-19 were collected in the United States, Italy and Spain. PBMCs, B-cell-depleted T cells, or T cells provided the cDNA or gDNA that made up the material.

The CDR3 is 16 amino acids. As handled by the study authors: Amplification from reference gene primers served as the basis for estimated nucleated cell counts. Clones were sequenced by immunoSEQ multiplex PCR, and TCRdb holds only the in-frame ones, with some missing. The DNA was the basis for D and trimming; V, J and clone size are from that table. In the table there are some 15,000 clones, over 65% of which are singletons. The sequenced sample was peripheral blood. The clonotype was recovered from a human donor in a cohort sampled during active COVID-19. V and J are TRBV21-1 and TRBJ2-3; no check of the table's D call, TRBD2, against the DNA was made. TRBV21-1 is listed as a pseudogene. The CDR3: CASSKGGGKNTDTQYF. The CDR3 nucleotides are TGTGCCAGCAGCAAAGGGGGCGGGAAGAACACAGATACGCAGTATTTT.